The source of this T cell receptor beta chain is a study of blood T cell repertoires in COVID-19. Study details: COVID-19 samples, acute and convalescent, were from the United States, Italy and Spain. The cDNA or gDNA used as material had been derived from T cells, B-cell-depleted T cells, or PBMCs.

As handled by the study authors: Estimated nucleated cell counts came from reference gene primer amplification. The table came from immunoSEQ multiplex PCR; TCRdb's copy has only in-frame clones and leaves some out. V, J and clone size derive from that table, while D and trimming were established from the DNA sequence. The table records roughly 65,000 clones, 90% of them present only once. The CDR3 is 14 residues long. From germline, CDR1 is SQVTM and CDR2 ANQGSEA. V gave up 5 bases and J gave up 6 bases, with 16 bases separating them. The TCR comes from a man aged 55 to 70 with acute or convalescent COVID-19. This sequence joins TRBV29-1 and TRBJ1-4; D is possibly TRBD1 (6 bases). The source material was peripheral blood. DNA of the CDR3: TGCAGCGTTCGAATGAGGGGGGGGGATGAAAAACTGTTTTTT. Amino acids: CSVRMRGGDEKLFF. Supplemented by reference TRBV29-1 and TRBJ1-4, the full variable domain reads SAVISQKPSRDICQRGTSLTIQCQVDSQVTMMFWYRQQPGQSLTLIATANQGSEATYESGFVIDKFPISRPNLTFSTLTVSNMSPEDSSIYLCSVRMRGGDEKLFFGSGTQLSVL.